Below, 3 T cell receptor beta chains from the same sample are listed, as sequenced in a study of neurological immune-mediated disorders. From the 5' RACE reads, TCRdb called clonotypes with MiXCR, one entry per CDR3 protein. The sample has under 60,000 distinct CDR3 sequences; about 3% are singletons. The sample comprised PBMCs. The receptors shown here come from a man in his forties or fifties with multiple sclerosis.

In its sample, this clonotype was seen many times. The CDR3 DNA follows: TGTGCCAGCTCACCACCGGAGGGGGCGCTTACCGGGGAGCTGTTTTTT. Encoded protein: CASSPPEGALTGELFF. This chain joins TRBV18 and TRBJ2-2; weak D call: TRBD1 (7 bases). The germline V gene has CDR1 KGHSH and CDR2 LQKENI. The CDR3 sequence is 16 residues long. The V end was cut by 0 bases, the J end by 5 bases, with 13 bases between.

In its sample, this clonotype was seen many times. The chain is built from TRBV12-3 or TRBV12-4 and TRBJ2-2; possible D gene TRBD1, 6 bases. This CDR3 region has 15 residues. The V gene lost 6 bases and the J gene lost 3 bases, with 14 bases spanning the gap. The CDR3: CASSPGTPYTGELFF. DNA for the CDR3: TGTGCCAGCAGCCCAGGGACACCTTACACCGGGGAGCTGTTTTTT.

This clonotype has at least ten counts. This chain links TRBV29-1 with TRBJ2-3, with 8 positions matching TRBD1. Looked up from germline, CDR1 is SQVTM and CDR2 is ANQGSEA. The CDR3 is made up of 13 amino acids. The V gene end was trimmed by 3 bases and the J gene end by 4 bases; junction bases not matched to a gene: 3. The CDR3 protein is CSVEQGAPDTQYF. The CDR3 bases are TGCAGCGTTGAGCAGGGGGCCCCAGATACGCAGTATTTT.